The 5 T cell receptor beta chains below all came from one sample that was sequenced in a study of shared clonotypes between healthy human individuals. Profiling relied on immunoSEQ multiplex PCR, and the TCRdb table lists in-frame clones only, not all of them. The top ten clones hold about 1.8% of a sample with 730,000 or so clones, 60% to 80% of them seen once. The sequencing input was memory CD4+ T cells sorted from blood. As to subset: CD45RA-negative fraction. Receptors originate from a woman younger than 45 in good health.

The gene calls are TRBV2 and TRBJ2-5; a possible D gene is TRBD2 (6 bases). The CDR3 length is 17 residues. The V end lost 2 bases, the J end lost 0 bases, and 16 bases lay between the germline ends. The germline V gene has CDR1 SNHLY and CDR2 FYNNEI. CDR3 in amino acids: CASSERTGGGDQETQYF. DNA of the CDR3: TGTGCCAGCAGTGAAAGGACCGGGGGAGGCGACCAAGAGACCCAGTACTTC.

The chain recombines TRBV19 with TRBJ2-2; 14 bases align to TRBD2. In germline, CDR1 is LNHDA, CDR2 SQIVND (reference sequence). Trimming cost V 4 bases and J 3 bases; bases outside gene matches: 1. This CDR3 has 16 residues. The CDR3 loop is CASSRLAGGDTGELFF. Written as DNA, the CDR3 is TGTGCCAGTAGTAGACTAGCGGGAGGGGACACCGGGGAGCTGTTTTTT. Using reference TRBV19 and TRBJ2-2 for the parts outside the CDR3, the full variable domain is DGGITQSPKYLFRKEGQNVTLSCEQNLNHDAMYWYRQDPGQGLRLIYYSQIVNDFQKGDIAEGYSVSREKKESFPLTVTSAQKNPTAFYLCASSRLAGGDTGELFFGEGSRLTVL.

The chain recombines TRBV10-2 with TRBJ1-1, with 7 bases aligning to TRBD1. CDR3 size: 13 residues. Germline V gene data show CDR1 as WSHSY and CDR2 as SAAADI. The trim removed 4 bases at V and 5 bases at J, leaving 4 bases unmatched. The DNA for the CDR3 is TGCGCCAGCAGTGTCGACAGGGAAACTGAAGCTTTCTTT. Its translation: CASSVDRETEAFF.

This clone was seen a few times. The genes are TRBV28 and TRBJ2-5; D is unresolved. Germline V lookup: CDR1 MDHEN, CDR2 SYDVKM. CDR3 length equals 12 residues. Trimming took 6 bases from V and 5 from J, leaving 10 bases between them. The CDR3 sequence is CASSYLRETQYF. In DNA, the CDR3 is TGTGCCAGCAGCTACCTACGGGAGACCCAGTACTTC.

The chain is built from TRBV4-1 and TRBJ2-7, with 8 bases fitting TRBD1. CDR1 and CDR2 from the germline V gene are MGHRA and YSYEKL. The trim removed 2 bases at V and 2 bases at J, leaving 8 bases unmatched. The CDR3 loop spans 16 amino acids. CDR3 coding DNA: TGCGCCAGCAGCCAAATCGAAGGGACAGGCCCCTACGAGCAGTACTTC. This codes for CASSQIEGTGPYEQYF.